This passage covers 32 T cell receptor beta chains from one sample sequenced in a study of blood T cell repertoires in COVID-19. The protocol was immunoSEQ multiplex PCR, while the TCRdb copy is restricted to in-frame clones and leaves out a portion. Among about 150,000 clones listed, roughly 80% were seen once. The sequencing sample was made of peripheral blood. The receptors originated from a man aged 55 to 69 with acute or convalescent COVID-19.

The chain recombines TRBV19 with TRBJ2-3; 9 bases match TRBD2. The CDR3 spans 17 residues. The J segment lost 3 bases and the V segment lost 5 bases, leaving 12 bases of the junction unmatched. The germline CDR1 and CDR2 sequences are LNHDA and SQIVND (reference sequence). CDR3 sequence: CASSGPSGTTRTDTQYF. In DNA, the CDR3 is TGTGCCAGTAGTGGGCCTAGCGGGACCACCCGTACAGATACGCAGTATTTT.

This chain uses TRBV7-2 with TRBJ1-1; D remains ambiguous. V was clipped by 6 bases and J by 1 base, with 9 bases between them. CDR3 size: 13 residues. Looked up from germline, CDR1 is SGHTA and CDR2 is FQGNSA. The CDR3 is CASREQPNTEAFF. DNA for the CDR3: TGTGCCAGCAGGGAACAGCCGAACACTGAAGCTTTCTTT. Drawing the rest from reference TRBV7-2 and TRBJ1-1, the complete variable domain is GAGVSQSPSNKVTEKGKDVELRCDPISGHTALYWYRQSLGQGLEFLIYFQGNSAPDKSGLPSDRFSAERTGGSVSTLTIQRTQQEDSAVYLCASREQPNTEAFFGQGTRLTVV.

CDR3 DNA sequence: TGTGCCAGCAGCTCTGGAGCGGGGATATCTGGGGCCAACGTCCTGACTTTC. Protein: CASSSGAGISGANVLTF. This chain joins TRBV5-4 and TRBJ2-6; 7 bases align to TRBD2. In germline, CDR1 is SGHNT, CDR2 YYREEE (reference sequence). CDR3 length: 17 residues. The V gene end was trimmed by 3 bases and the J gene end by 1 base; junction bases not matched to a gene: 7.

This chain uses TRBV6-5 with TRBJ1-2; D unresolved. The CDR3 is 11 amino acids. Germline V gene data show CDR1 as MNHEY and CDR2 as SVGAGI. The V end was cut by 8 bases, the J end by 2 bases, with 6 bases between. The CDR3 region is CASRSNYGYTF. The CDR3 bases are TGTGCCAGCCGGAGCAACTATGGCTACACCTTC.

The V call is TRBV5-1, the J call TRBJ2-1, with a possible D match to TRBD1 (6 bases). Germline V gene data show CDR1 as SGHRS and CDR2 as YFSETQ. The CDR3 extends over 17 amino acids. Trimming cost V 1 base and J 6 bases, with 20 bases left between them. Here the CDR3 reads CASSLSGYAGVFNEQFF. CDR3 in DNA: TGCGCCAGCAGCTTGAGTGGGTACGCAGGGGTGTTCAATGAGCAGTTCTTC.

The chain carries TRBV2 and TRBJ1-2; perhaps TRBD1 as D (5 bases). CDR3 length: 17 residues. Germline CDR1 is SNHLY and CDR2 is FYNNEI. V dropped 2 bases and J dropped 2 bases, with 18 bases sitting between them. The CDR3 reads CASSERIVGGGNYGYTF. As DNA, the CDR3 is TGTGCCAGCAGTGAAAGGATAGTTGGGGGAGGGAACTATGGCTACACCTTC.

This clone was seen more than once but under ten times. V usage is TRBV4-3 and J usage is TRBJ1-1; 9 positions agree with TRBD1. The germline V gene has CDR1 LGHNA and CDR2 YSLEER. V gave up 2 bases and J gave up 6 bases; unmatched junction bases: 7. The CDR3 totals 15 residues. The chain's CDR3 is CASSQQQGARAEAFF. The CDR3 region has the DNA TGCGCCAGCAGCCAACAACAGGGGGCGAGGGCTGAAGCTTTCTTT.

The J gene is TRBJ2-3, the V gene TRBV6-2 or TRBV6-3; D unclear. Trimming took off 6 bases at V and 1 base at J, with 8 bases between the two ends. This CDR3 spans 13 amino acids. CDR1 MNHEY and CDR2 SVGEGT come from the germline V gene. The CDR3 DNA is TGTGCCAGCAGCCTCCGAGGCACAGATACGCAGTATTTT. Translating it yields CASSLRGTDTQYF.

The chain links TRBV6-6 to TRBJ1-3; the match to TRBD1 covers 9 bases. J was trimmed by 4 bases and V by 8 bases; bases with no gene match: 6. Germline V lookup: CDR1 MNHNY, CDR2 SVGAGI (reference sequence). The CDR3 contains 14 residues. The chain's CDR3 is CASGGTGIGNTIYF. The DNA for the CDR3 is TGTGCCAGCGGGGGGACAGGGATCGGAAACACCATATATTTT.

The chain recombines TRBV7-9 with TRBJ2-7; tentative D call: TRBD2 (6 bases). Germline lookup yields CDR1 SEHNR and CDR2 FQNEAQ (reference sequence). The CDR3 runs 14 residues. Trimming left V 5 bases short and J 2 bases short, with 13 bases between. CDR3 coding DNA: TGTGCCAGCAGCCTCGGGGGTGGGACCTACGAGCAGTACTTC. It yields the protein CASSLGGGTYEQYF.

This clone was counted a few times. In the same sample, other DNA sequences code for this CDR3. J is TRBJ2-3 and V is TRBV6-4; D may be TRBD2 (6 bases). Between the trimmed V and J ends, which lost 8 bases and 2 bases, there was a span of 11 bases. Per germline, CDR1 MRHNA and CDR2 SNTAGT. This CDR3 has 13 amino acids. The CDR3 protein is CASGAGHTDTQYF. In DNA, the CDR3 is TGTGCCAGCGGCGCGGGGCACACAGATACGCAGTATTTT.

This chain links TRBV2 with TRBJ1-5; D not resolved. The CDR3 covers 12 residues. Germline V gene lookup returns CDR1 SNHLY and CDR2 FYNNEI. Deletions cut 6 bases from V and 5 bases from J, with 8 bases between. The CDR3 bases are TGTGCCAGCAGGAGCCTCGATCAGCCCCAGCATTTT. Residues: CASRSLDQPQHF.

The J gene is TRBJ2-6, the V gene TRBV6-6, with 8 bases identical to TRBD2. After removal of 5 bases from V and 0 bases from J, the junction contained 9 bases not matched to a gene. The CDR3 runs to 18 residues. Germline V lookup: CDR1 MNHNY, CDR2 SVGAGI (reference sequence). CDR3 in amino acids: CASSPLPSGSSGANVLTF. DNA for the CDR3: TGTGCCAGCAGTCCCCTGCCCAGCGGGAGCTCTGGGGCCAACGTCCTGACTTTC.

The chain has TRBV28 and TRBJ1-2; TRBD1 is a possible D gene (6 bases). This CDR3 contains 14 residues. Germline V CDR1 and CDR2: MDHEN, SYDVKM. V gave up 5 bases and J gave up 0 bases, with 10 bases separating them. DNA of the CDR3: TGTGCCAGCAGTCCCGGACAGTCTAACTATGGCTACACCTTC. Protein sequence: CASSPGQSNYGYTF.

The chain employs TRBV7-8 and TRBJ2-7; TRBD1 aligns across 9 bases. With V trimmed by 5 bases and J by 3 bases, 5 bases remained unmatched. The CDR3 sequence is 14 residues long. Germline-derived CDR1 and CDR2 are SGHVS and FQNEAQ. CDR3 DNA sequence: TGTGCCAGCAGCGCCTCGGGACAGGGCTACGAGCAGTACTTC. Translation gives CASSASGQGYEQYF.

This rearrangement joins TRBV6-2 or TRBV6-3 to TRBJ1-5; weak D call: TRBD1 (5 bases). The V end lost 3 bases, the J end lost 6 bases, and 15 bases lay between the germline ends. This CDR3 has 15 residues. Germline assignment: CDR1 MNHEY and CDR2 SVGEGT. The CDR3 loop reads CASSYFQGPTQPQHF. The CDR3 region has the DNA TGTGCCAGCAGTTATTTCCAGGGTCCGACTCAGCCCCAGCATTTT.

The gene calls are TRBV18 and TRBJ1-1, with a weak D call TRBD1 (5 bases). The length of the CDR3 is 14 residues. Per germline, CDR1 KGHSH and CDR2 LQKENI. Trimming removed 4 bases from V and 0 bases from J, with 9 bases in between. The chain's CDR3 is CASSLGHLNTEAFF. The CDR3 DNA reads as TGTGCCAGCTCACTTGGACACTTGAACACTGAAGCTTTCTTT.

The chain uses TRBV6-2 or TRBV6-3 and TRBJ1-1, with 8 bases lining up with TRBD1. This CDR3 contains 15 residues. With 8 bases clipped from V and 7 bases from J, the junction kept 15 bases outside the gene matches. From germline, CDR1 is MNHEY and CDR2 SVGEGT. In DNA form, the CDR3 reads TGTGCCAGCGGTTCAGGGGGCGCGGGGAAAGATGAAGCTTTCTTT. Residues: CASGSGGAGKDEAFF.

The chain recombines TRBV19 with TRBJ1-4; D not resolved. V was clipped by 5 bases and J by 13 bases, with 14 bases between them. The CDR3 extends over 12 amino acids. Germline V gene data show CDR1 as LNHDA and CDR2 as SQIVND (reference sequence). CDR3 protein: CASSEAAFPLFF. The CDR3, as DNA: TGTGCCAGTAGTGAGGCGGCCTTCCCACTGTTTTTT.

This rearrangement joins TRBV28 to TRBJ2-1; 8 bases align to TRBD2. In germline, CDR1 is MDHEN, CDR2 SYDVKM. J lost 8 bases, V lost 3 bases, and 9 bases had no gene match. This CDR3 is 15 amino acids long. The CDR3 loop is CASSFEAGVRDEQFF. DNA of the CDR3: TGTGCCAGCAGTTTCGAAGCGGGAGTCCGGGATGAGCAGTTCTTC.

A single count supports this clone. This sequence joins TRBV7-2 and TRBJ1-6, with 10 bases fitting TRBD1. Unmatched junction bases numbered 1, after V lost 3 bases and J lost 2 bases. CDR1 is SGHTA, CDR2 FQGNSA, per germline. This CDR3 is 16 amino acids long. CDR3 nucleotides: TGTGCCAGCAGCTTGGGACAGGGGACCTATAATTCACCCCTCCACTTT. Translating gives CASSLGQGTYNSPLHF.

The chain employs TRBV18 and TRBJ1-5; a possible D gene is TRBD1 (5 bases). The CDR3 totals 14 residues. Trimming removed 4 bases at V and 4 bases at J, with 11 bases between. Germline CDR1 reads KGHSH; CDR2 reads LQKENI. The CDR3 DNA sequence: TGTGCCAGCTCACTCGGGGGGTTGAATCAGCCCCAGCATTTT. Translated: CASSLGGLNQPQHF.

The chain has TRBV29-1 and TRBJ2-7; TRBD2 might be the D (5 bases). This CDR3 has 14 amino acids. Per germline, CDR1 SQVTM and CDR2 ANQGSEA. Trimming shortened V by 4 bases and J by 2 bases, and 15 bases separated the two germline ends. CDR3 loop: CSVVRAGRTYEQYF. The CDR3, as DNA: TGCAGCGTTGTAAGGGCGGGTAGAACCTACGAGCAGTACTTC.

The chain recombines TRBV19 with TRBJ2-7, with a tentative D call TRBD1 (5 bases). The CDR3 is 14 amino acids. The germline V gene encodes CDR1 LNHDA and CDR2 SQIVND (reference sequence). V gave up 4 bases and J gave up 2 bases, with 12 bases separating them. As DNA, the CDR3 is TGTGCCAGTAGTAGGCAGGGAAGAGCCTACGAGCAGTACTTC. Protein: CASSRQGRAYEQYF.

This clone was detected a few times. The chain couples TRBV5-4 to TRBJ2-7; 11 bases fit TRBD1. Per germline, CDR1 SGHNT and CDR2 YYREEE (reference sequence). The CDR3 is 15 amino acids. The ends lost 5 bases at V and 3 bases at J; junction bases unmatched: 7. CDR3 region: CASRSSGTGGYEQYF. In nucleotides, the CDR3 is TGTGCCAGCAGGTCATCCGGGACAGGGGGCTACGAGCAGTACTTC.

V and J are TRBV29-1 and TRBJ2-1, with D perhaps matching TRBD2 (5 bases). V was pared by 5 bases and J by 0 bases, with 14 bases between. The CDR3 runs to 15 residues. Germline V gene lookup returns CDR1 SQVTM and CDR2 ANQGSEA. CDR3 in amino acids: CSVRFRGSSYNEQFF. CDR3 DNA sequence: TGCAGCGTTCGTTTCCGGGGAAGCTCCTACAATGAGCAGTTCTTC.

CDR3 sequence reads: CASSYSGGLAGVVGEQFF. The CDR3 DNA follows: TGTGCCAGCAGTTACTCGGGAGGACTAGCGGGAGTCGTGGGTGAGCAGTTCTTC. This chain links TRBV6-2 or TRBV6-3 with TRBJ2-1; 13 bases are shared with TRBD2. Germline V lookup: CDR1 MNHEY, CDR2 SVGEGT. Unmatched junction bases numbered 11, after V lost 0 bases and J lost 9 bases. The length of the CDR3 is 18 residues.

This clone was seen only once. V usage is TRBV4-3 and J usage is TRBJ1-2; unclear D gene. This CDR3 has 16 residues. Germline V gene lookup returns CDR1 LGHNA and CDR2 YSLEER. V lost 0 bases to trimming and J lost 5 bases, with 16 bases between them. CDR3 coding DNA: TGCGCCAGCAGCCAAGATTCGTCGGCAGGAGGTTATGGCTACACCTTC. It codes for CASSQDSSAGGYGYTF.

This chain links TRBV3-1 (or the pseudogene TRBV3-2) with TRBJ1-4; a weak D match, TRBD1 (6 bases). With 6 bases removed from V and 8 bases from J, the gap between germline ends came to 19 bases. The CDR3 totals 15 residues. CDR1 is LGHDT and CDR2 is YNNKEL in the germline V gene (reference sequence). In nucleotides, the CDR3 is TGTGCCAGCAGGCGGCAGGGGTTCGCCGGGGAAAAACTGTTTTTT. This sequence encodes CASRRQGFAGEKLFF.

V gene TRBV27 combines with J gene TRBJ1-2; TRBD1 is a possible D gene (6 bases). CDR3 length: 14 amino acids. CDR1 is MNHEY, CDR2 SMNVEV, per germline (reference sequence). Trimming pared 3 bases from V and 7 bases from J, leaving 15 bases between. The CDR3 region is CASSFGGQGSGYTF. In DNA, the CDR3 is TGTGCCAGCAGTTTTGGGGGCCAGGGAAGTGGCTACACCTTC.

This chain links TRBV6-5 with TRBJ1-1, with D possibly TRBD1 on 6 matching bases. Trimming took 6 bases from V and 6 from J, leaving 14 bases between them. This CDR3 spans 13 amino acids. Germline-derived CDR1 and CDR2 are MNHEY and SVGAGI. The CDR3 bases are TGTGCCAGCAGACACGGACAGACTCCTGAAGCTTTCTTT. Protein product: CASRHGQTPEAFF.

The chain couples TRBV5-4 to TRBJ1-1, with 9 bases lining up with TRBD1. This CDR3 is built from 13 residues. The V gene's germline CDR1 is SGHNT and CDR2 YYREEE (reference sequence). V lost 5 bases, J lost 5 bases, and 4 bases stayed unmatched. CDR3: CASRGQGQTEAFF. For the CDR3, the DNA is TGTGCCAGCAGGGGACAGGGTCAGACTGAAGCTTTCTTT.